Each of the 25 T cell receptor beta chains below was sequenced from the same sample in a study of glioma-infiltrating T cells. Using RNA template, CDR3s of TCR alpha and beta were amplified with iRepertoire arm-PCR. TCRdb re-analysed the multiplex PCR reads in MiXCR, keeping a single row per CDR3 protein. This sample has about 110,000 distinct CDR3 sequences; 25% to 30% occur once, and the top ten carry roughly a third. Sequenced material: glioma tissue, nonneoplastic brain tissue, or PBMCs (not recorded which). These receptors were taken from a human donor with low-grade glioma or glioblastoma, undergoing nonglioma brain surgery, or in good health (not recorded which).

A note on this clonotype: Since a much larger clone is just one base distant, this may be a read error. This sequence joins TRBV20-1 and TRBJ2-1; D call uncertain. The length of the CDR3 is 12 residues. Germline CDR1 and CDR2: DFQATT and SNEGSKA (reference sequence). V shed 3 bases and J shed 9 bases, with 12 bases lying between them. The CDR3 nucleotides are TGCAGTGCTAGGAGTCCGCTGAGTGAGCAGTTCTTC. The encoded protein is CSARSPLSEQFF.

The chain joins TRBV6-5 to TRBJ2-7; 9 nucleotides line up with TRBD2. The V gene end was trimmed by 0 bases and the J gene end by 7 bases; junction bases not matched to a gene: 13. CDR3 length equals 17 residues. Germline CDR1 and CDR2: MNHEY and SVGAGI. CDR3 region: CASSYSGSGRSYNEQYF. CDR3 bases: TGTGCCAGCAGTTACTCTGGCAGCGGGAGGTCCTACAATGAGCAGTACTTC.

The sample holds many counts of this clonotype. The chain is built from TRBV6-2 or TRBV6-3 and TRBJ2-1; D is unresolved. The CDR3 has 12 amino acids. The germline CDR1 and CDR2 sequences are MNHEY and SVGEGT. The V end was cut by 7 bases, the J end by 9 bases, with 13 bases between. CDR3 bases: TGTGCCAGCAACCTCAGTGGGTTTGAGCAGTTCTTC. It specifies CASNLSGFEQFF.

There are many counts of this clonotype. V and J are TRBV20-1 and TRBJ1-3; 7 nucleotides agree with TRBD1. Unmatched junction bases numbered 2, after V lost 5 bases and J lost 4 bases. The CDR3 extends over 12 amino acids. CDR1 DFQATT and CDR2 SNEGSKA come from the germline V gene (reference sequence). CDR3 residues: CSALTGGNTIYF. CDR3 nucleotides: TGCAGTGCTTTGACAGGGGGAAACACCATATATTTT.

Worth noting for this clonotype: At one end the junction does not follow the germline gene, possibly because of a read error. Here the CDR3 DNA reads TGTGCCAGCAGCCTACGCCTCAGGGCGAGCGGGGGGGCCCCGAGCACAGATACGAAGTATTTT. This sequence encodes CASSLRLRASGGAPSTDTKYF. V is TRBV7-2 and J is TRBJ2-3; 10 bases match TRBD2. There are 21 residues in the CDR3. CDR1 is SGHTA, CDR2 FQGNSA, per germline.

The chain employs TRBV29-1 and TRBJ2-2; D unclear. Germline V lookup: CDR1 SQVTM, CDR2 ANQGSEA. This CDR3 is built from 14 residues. Trimming took 7 bases from V and 4 from J, leaving 16 bases between them. The CDR3 reads CSAVTTSGTGELFF. The CDR3 coding sequence is TGCAGCGCCGTCACTACCTCGGGCACCGGGGAGCTGTTTTTT.

This clonotype appeared many times. The chain uses TRBV15 and TRBJ1-4; D perhaps matches TRBD1 (6 bases). With 0 bases removed from V and 10 bases from J, the gap between germline ends came to 15 bases. Germline V gene sequence: CDR1 LNHNV, CDR2 YYDKDF (reference sequence). The CDR3 runs 15 residues. CDR3 nucleotide sequence: TGTGCCACCAGCAGAGAGGAACAGGGCCGCGGAAAACTGTTTTTT. Translated: CATSREEQGRGKLFF.

This clonotype was seen many times. J is TRBJ2-1 and V is TRBV14, with TRBD1 as a possible D gene (5 bases). CDR1 and CDR2 (germline): SGHDN, FVKESK. The CDR3 extends over 18 amino acids. Between the trimmed V and J ends, which lost 1 base and 2 bases, there was a span of 18 bases. The CDR3 sequence: CASSQASYTGSPYNEQFF. In DNA form, the CDR3 reads TGTGCCAGCAGCCAAGCCTCTTATACAGGATCCCCCTACAATGAGCAGTTCTTC. The whole variable domain, filled in from reference TRBV14 and TRBJ2-1, reads EAGVTQFPSHSVIEKGQTVTLRCDPISGHDNLYWYRRVMGKEIKFLLHFVKESKQDESGMPNNRFLAERTGGTYSTLKVQPAELEDSGVYFCASSQASYTGSPYNEQFFGPGTRLTVL.

Points on this clonotype: Since a much larger clone is just one base distant, this may be a read error. The chain is built from TRBV13 and TRBJ1-2; TRBD1 matches at 7 bases. The germline V gene encodes CDR1 PRHDT and CDR2 FYEKMQ (reference sequence). This CDR3 comprises 12 residues. This CDR3 is CASSLGGLTYTF. CDR3 DNA sequence: TGTGCCAGCAGCCTAGGGGGCCTTACATACACCTTC.

This clonotype was recorded many times. The rearrangement joins TRBV2 to TRBJ2-1; TRBD2 aligns across 14 bases. Looked up from germline, CDR1 is SNHLY and CDR2 is FYNNEI. J gave up 8 bases and V 6 bases, and 6 bases lay outside the gene matches. The CDR3 sequence is 15 residues long. The CDR3 nucleotides are TGTGCCAGCAGGGCGACTAGCGGGAGGGCCCATGAGCAGTTCTTC. Translation: CASRATSGRAHEQFF. The full variable domain, in which reference TRBV2 and TRBJ2-1 provide the parts outside the CDR3, is EPEVTQTPSHQVTQMGQEVILRCVPISNHLYFYWYRQILGQKVEFLVSFYNNEISEKSEIFDDQFSVERPDGSNFTLKIRSTKLEDSAMYFCASRATSGRAHEQFFGPGTRLTVL.

This clonotype was observed many times. The chain couples TRBV2 to TRBJ2-1; a weak D match, TRBD1 (6 bases). The CDR3 is 14 residues long. Trimming cost V 8 bases and J 0 bases, with 11 bases left between them. Germline values: CDR1 SNHLY, CDR2 FYNNEI. The CDR3 sequence is CASSGQSSYNEQFF. CDR3 coding DNA: TGTGCCAGCTCCGGACAGAGCTCCTACAATGAGCAGTTCTTC.

CDR3: CASSRSGQGSYNEQFF. CDR3 bases: TGTGCCAGTAGCCGTAGTGGACAGGGCTCCTACAATGAGCAGTTCTTC. The V gene is TRBV19, the J gene TRBJ2-1; 8 bases line up with TRBD1. The CDR3 is 16 amino acids. After removal of 6 bases from V and 0 bases from J, the junction contained 7 bases not matched to a gene. Germline V gene sequence: CDR1 LNHDA, CDR2 SQIVND (reference sequence).

This clonotype appeared many times. This chain links TRBV29-1 with TRBJ2-7; D possibly corresponds to TRBD2 (5 bases). The V end lost 4 bases, the J end lost 4 bases, and 14 bases lay between the germline ends. Looked up from germline, CDR1 is SQVTM and CDR2 is ANQGSEA. The CDR3 extends over 13 amino acids. CDR3 DNA: TGCAGCGTTGTAGGCGGGCGGAATTACGAGCAGTACTTC. Its protein product is CSVVGGRNYEQYF.

To note about this clonotype: This may come from a read error, since a much larger clone is one base off. CDR3 protein: CASSHGTGPQETQYF. The DNA of the CDR3 is TGCGCCAGCAGCCACGGGACAGGTCCTCAAGAGACCCAGTACTTC. This chain connects TRBV4-1 to TRBJ2-5; TRBD1 agrees at 8 bases. This CDR3 has 15 amino acids. The J segment lost 2 bases and the V segment lost 3 bases, leaving 5 bases of the junction unmatched. Germline CDR1 MGHRA, CDR2 YSYEKL.

This clonotype was found many times. The chain links TRBV6-5 to TRBJ1-5; 10 bases agree with TRBD1. The CDR3 is made up of 15 amino acids. J was trimmed by 4 bases and V by 2 bases; bases with no gene match: 2. Per the germline V gene, CDR1 is MNHEY and CDR2 is SVGAGI. CDR3 amino acids: CASSYTGQGNQPQHF. DNA for the CDR3: TGTGCCAGCAGTTACACGGGACAGGGGAATCAGCCCCAGCATTTT.

In its sample, this clonotype was seen many times. The chain combines TRBV4-3 with TRBJ2-3; 8 positions match TRBD1. Germline V gene lookup returns CDR1 LGHNA and CDR2 YSLEER. The CDR3 has 15 residues. J was trimmed by 6 bases and V by 3 bases; bases with no gene match: 8. The CDR3 DNA follows: TGCGCCAGCAGCCAGGGCGCCCAGGGGGCGGATACGCAGTATTTT. It encodes CASSQGAQGADTQYF.

In this sample, this clonotype turned up many times. The J gene is TRBJ2-1, the V gene TRBV11-3, with 12 bases aligning to TRBD2. The CDR3 has 17 amino acids. Per the germline V gene, CDR1 is SGHNT and CDR2 is YENEEA. V lost 1 base to trimming and J lost 4 bases; unmatched junction nucleotides: 5. The CDR3 DNA reads TGTGCCAGCAGCTTAGTGAGGACTAGCGGGGCTTACAATGAGCAGTTCTTC. As protein: CASSLVRTSGAYNEQFF. Together with reference TRBV11-3 and TRBJ2-1, the CDR3 gives the full variable domain: EAGVVQSPRYKIIEKKQPVAFWCNPISGHNTLYWYLQNLGQGPELLIRYENEEAVDDSQLPKDRFSAERLKGVDSTLKIQPAELGDSAVYLCASSLVRTSGAYNEQFFGPGTRLTVL.

The sample holds many counts of this clonotype. J is TRBJ1-6 and V is TRBV28, with 9 bases identical to TRBD1. There are 15 residues in the CDR3. V dropped 6 bases and J dropped 7; count of bases not matched to a gene: 7. From germline, CDR1 is MDHEN and CDR2 SYDVKM. As DNA, the CDR3 is TGTGCCAGCAGGACGAGGGACAGGGCAAATTCACCCCTCCACTTT. It codes for CASRTRDRANSPLHF.

This clonotype has at least ten counts. This chain uses TRBV4-1 with TRBJ2-1; 11 bases are a match to TRBD2. CDR1 and CDR2 (germline): MGHRA, YSYEKL. The J segment lost 2 bases and the V segment lost 6 bases, leaving 3 bases of the junction unmatched. The CDR3 is 15 residues long. The CDR3 bases are TGCGCCAGCAGACTAGCGGGAGAAGCCTACAATGAGCAGTTCTTC. It encodes CASRLAGEAYNEQFF.

The chain is built from TRBV5-1 and TRBJ2-7; TRBD2 matches at 11 bases. V was clipped by 3 bases and J by 6 bases; unmatched bases: 11. CDR1 and CDR2 from the germline V gene are SGHRS and YFSETQ. The CDR3 totals 16 residues. CDR3 coding DNA: TGCGCCAGCAGCTCCGCAGGGGTACTAGCGGGAGCCGAGCAGTACTTC. Translation: CASSSAGVLAGAEQYF.

This clonotype was detected many times. The genes are TRBV27 and TRBJ1-5; D is unclear. With 8 bases removed from V and 7 bases from J, the gap between germline ends came to 21 bases. Germline V gives CDR1 MNHEY, CDR2 SMNVEV (reference sequence). This CDR3 spans 15 amino acids. CDR3 in DNA: TGTGCCAGCTCCATCAATGGCGACCCGTACCAGCCCCAGCATTTT. Translation: CASSINGDPYQPQHF.

This clonotype was seen repeatedly, ten times or more. This chain uses TRBV7-2 with TRBJ2-7; D not resolved. Trimming stripped 3 bases from V and 6 bases from J, with 12 bases between. The CDR3 has 13 residues. The germline V gene has CDR1 SGHTA and CDR2 FQGNSA. CDR3: CASSFRTSTEQYF. The CDR3 region has the DNA TGTGCCAGCAGCTTTAGAACATCCACCGAGCAGTACTTC.

The V and J genes are TRBV29-1 and TRBJ2-3, with TRBD2 as a possible D gene (6 bases). CDR3 length: 14 amino acids. CDR1 and CDR2 from the germline V gene are SQVTM and ANQGSEA. Deletions cut 4 bases from V and 4 bases from J, with 15 bases between. The CDR3 is CSVGGTGVADTQYF. The CDR3 region has the DNA TGCAGCGTTGGAGGTACGGGAGTGGCAGATACGCAGTATTTT.

This clonotype was counted between two and nine times. This may be a read error: a much more frequent sequence differs by one nucleotide. This rearrangement joins TRBV2 to TRBJ2-6, with D perhaps TRBD1 or TRBD2 (5 bases each). This CDR3 has 15 residues. In germline, CDR1 is SNHLY, CDR2 FYNNEI. DNA for the CDR3: TGTGCCAGCAGTGGGGACGTCTCTGGGGCCAACGTCCCGACTTTC. Protein sequence: CASSGDVSGANVPTF.

To note about this clonotype: Germline is not matched at one junction end, which may reflect a read error. J is TRBJ2-7 and V is TRBV5-1, with D uncertain. The J call could be wrong; TRBJ2-1 is a better fit for the DNA end. Germline lookup yields CDR1 SGHRS and CDR2 YFSETQ. This CDR3 has 11 amino acids. For the CDR3, the DNA is TGCGCTAGCAGCTCTTCCTACGAGCAGTTCTTC. It codes for CASSSSYEQFF.